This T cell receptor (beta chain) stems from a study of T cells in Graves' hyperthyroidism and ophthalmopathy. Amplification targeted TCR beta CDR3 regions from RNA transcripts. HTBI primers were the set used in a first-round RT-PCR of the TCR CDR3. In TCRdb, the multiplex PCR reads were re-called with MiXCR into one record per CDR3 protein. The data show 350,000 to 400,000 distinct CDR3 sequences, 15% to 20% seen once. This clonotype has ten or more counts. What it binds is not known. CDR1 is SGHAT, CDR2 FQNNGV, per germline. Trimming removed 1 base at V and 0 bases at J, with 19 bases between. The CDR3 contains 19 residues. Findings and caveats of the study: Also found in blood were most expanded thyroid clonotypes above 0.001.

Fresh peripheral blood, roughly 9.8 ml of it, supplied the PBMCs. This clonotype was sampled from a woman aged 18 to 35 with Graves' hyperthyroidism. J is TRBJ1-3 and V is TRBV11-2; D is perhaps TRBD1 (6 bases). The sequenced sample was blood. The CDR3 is CASSLVLGDNLSSGNTIYF. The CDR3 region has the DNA TGTGCCAGCAGCTTAGTATTGGGGGACAATCTAAGCTCTGGAAACACCATATATTTT.